This entry lists 32 T cell receptor beta chains sequenced from one sample in a study of CD8+ T cells in alopecia areata listed by TCRdb under 2018. Library creation used the immunoSEQ multiplex PCR assay. For TCR sequencing, RNA was extracted from every sample and reverse transcribed into cDNA to serve as template. Drawn from immuneACCESS, this table holds only the in-frame rearrangements with V and J called that TCRdb kept. Clones are partly lost; checked studies trace under half to an unresolved V gene and leave the rest unexplained. This sample holds 270,000 or so clones in total, without any singletons. Clones ranked in the top ten supply 0.9% to 1.5% of the sample. Cells from pooled mouse cutaneous lymph nodes were stained for CD4, CD8alpha, NKG2D, NKG2ACE and other markers and then sorted on a BD Influx. Sequenced input: CD4+ T cells sorted from a lymph node. All receptors come from a C3H/HeJ mouse with alopecia areata. The strain's MHC haplotype is H2-k.

The table lists this clone with a few counts. Each gene name is a mouse one. CDR3 sequence: CASTRQGGQDTQYF. CDR3 DNA, as far as it was read: TGTGCCAGCACCCGACAGGGAGGCCAAGAC. The chain combines TRBV19 with TRBJ2-5, with 7 nucleotides matching TRBD1. Sequencing ends 4 residues short of the CDR3 end; the germline J gene provides the rest. Germline V gene data show CDR1 as FNHDT and CDR2 as SITEND (reference sequence). After removal of 6 bases from V and 2 bases from J, the junction contained 6 bases not matched to a gene. The CDR3 is made up of 14 amino acids.

On this clone itself: Each gene name is a mouse one. The read comes to an end 4 residues before the CDR3 does, leaving the germline J gene to fill in the end. This sample also contains other DNA sequences that code for the same CDR3. The chain links TRBV19 to TRBJ2-3; D is perhaps TRBD2 (5 bases). The CDR3 consists of 15 residues. Germline V gene sequence: CDR1 FNHDT, CDR2 SITEND (reference sequence). Trimming stripped 2 bases from V and 0 bases from J, with 10 bases between. Incomplete CDR3 DNA: TGTGCCAGCAGTATCCTGGGATCTAGTGCAGAA. Translated: CASSILGSSAE. The CDR3 in full is CASSILGSSAETLYF.

This clone came up a few times. All gene names here are mouse names. From the germline J gene comes the end of the CDR3, since the read stops 4 residues before it. The J gene is TRBJ2-7, the V gene TRBV1, with D hard to call. Trimming took off 2 bases at V and 1 base at J, with 9 bases between the two ends. The CDR3 extends over 14 amino acids. Per germline, CDR1 NSQYPW and CDR2 LRSPGD (reference sequence). The CDR3 DNA, read in part, is TGCACCTGCAGTGCACTGTCAAAATCCTAT. Residues: CTCSALSKSY. The full CDR3 is CTCSALSKSYEQYF.

With regard to this clone: These gene names are mouse names. The CDR3 end lies 4 residues beyond the end of the read and is filled in from the germline J gene. Other DNA sequences from this sample encode an identical CDR3 as well. V and J are TRBV13-1 and TRBJ2-1, with a weak D call TRBD2 (6 bases). CDR1 is NSHNY, CDR2 SYGAGN, per germline. The V end lost 2 bases, the J end lost 2 bases, and 8 bases lay between the germline ends. This CDR3 is 14 amino acids long. Partial CDR3 DNA: TGTGCCAGCAGTGACTGGGGAGACTATGCT. Protein sequence: CASSDWGDYA. Given in full, the CDR3 is CASSDWGDYAEQFF.

There are a few counts of this clone. Gene names and germline match the mouse. The observed sequence ends 4 residues before the CDR3 terminus, with the missing tail filled in from the germline J gene. This sequence joins TRBV1 and TRBJ2-1, with 9 bases fitting TRBD1. The J segment lost 2 bases and the V segment lost 0 bases, leaving 5 bases of the junction unmatched. CDR1 is NSQYPW, CDR2 LRSPGD, per germline (reference sequence). The CDR3 sequence is 17 residues long. CDR3 DNA (partial): TGCACCTGCAGTGCAGACACAGGGGGCATGGACTATGCT. Protein product: CTCSADTGGMDYA. The complete CDR3 reads CTCSADTGGMDYAEQFF.

This clone occurred many times. Any gene name here is a mouse gene name. The read terminates 4 residues ahead of where the CDR3 ends, so the germline J gene completes it. Other DNA sequences within the sample encode an identical CDR3. The chain uses TRBV13-3 and TRBJ1-2; TRBD1 matches 10 bases. Germline lookup yields CDR1 NNHDY and CDR2 SYVADS. The length of the CDR3 is 13 residues. With V trimmed by 5 bases and J by 3 bases, 1 base remained unmatched. The part of the CDR3 DNA that was read is TGTGCCAGCAGGGACAGGGGGGACTCC. Translated, it gives CASRDRGDS. The whole CDR3 protein reads CASRDRGDSDYTF.

As for this clone: Germline and genes: mouse. The sequence runs out 4 residues before the end of the CDR3; the remainder is reconstructed from the germline J gene. This chain connects TRBV5 to TRBJ2-3, with 10 bases identical to TRBD1. The CDR3 covers 16 residues. CDR1 is LGHNA and CDR2 is YNLKQL in the germline V gene (reference sequence). V lost 2 bases and J lost 1; bases outside the gene matches: 3. Partial CDR3 DNA: TGTGCCAGCAGCCAATCCGGGACAGGGGGTGCAGAA. It yields the protein CASSQSGTGGAE. The entire CDR3 protein reads CASSQSGTGGAETLYF.

This clone showed up just a few times. These gene names are mouse names. The observed sequence ends 4 residues before the CDR3 terminus, with the missing tail filled in from the germline J gene. V usage is TRBV1 and J usage is TRBJ2-1; the match to TRBD2 covers 8 bases. Germline CDR1 and CDR2: NSQYPW and LRSPGD (reference sequence). The CDR3 runs 15 residues. CDR3 DNA, as far as it was read: TGCACCTGCAGTGCAGCCTGGGGGGTGGGGGCT. Translated, it gives CTCSAAWGVGA. The full-length CDR3 reads as CTCSAAWGVGAEQFF.

Of note for this clone: Genes here carry mouse names. The read stops 4 residues short of the end of the CDR3; the missing end is completed from the germline J gene. This rearrangement joins TRBV31 to TRBJ1-2; unclear D gene. Germline assignment: CDR1 GKSSPN and CDR2 SITVG. V lost 4 bases, J lost 3 bases, and 9 bases lay in between. The CDR3 runs 12 residues. The CDR3 region is CAWNPDYSDYTF. The DNA read from the CDR3 is TGTGCCTGGAATCCGGACTACTCC.

Details on this clone: Each gene name is a mouse one. The read stops 4 residues short of the end of the CDR3; the missing end is completed from the germline J gene. V usage is TRBV5 and J usage is TRBJ2-5, with 8 bases matching TRBD1. Germline V gene data show CDR1 as LGHNA and CDR2 as YNLKQL (reference sequence). This CDR3 is 14 amino acids long. CDR3 bases read: TGTGCCAGCAGCCAAGATGACAGGGGAGAC. Amino acids: CASSQDDRGD. The CDR3 reads in full as CASSQDDRGDTQYF.

With respect to this clone: Each gene name is a mouse one. The read terminates 4 residues ahead of where the CDR3 ends, so the germline J gene completes it. Within the sample, other DNA sequences also encode this same CDR3. This sequence joins TRBV1 and TRBJ1-2, with D possibly matching TRBD1 (6 bases). Germline CDR1 is NSQYPW and CDR2 is LRSPGD (reference sequence). The CDR3 runs 12 residues. The CDR3 DNA, read in part, is TGCACCTGCAGTGCCAGGGGTTCC. It specifies CTCSARGS. The CDR3 in its entirety is CTCSARGSDYTF.

Remarks on this clone: The germline and genes are mouse ones. The CDR3 end is not reached by the read, which stops 4 residues before it; the germline J gene fills it in. The same CDR3 can be traced to other DNA sequences in this sample. The V call is TRBV5, the J call TRBJ1-1; the D is unclear. V lost 0 bases and J 0 bases, leaving 8 bases between the germline ends. CDR1 and CDR2 (germline): LGHNA, YNLKQL (reference sequence). The CDR3 runs to 15 residues. The CDR3 DNA, read in part, is TGTGCCAGCAGCCAAGATCCCAGAGCAAACACA. Protein: CASSQDPRANT. The entire CDR3 protein is CASSQDPRANTEVFF.

Many counts were recorded for this clone. Mouse germline and gene names are used. Read data end 4 residues before the CDR3 end; the end is taken from the germline J gene. Different DNA sequences within this sample yield the same CDR3. The chain combines TRBV1 with TRBJ2-1; 10 bases map to TRBD1. Germline V gene sequence: CDR1 NSQYPW, CDR2 LRSPGD (reference sequence). Trimming removed 4 bases from V and 3 bases from J; junction bases left unmatched: 0. The length of the CDR3 is 14 residues. CDR3 DNA (partial): TGCACCTGCAGTGGGACAGGGGGCTATGCT. It yields the protein CTCSGTGGYA. In full, the CDR3 reads CTCSGTGGYAEQFF.

A note on this clone: Gene labels here are mouse ones. With the read ending 4 residues before the CDR3 end, the germline J gene is used to fill in that end. V is TRBV31 and J is TRBJ2-4; 10 nucleotides line up with TRBD1. V lost 0 bases to trimming and J lost 2 bases; unmatched junction nucleotides: 2. The CDR3 sequence is 15 residues long. Germline V gives CDR1 GKSSPN, CDR2 SITVG. The CDR3 loop is CAWSLTGGDQNTLYF. The part of the CDR3 DNA that was read is TGTGCCTGGAGTCTGACAGGGGGCGATCAAAAC. Combining the CDR3 with reference TRBV31 and TRBJ2-4 gives the whole variable domain AQTIHQWPVAEIKAVGSPLSLGCTIKGKSSPNLYWYWQATGGTLQQLFYSITVGQVESVVQLNLSASRPKDDQFILSTEKLLLSHSGFYLCAWSLTGGDQNTLYFGAGTRLSVL.

This clone has a handful of counts. Genes and germline come from the mouse. Read sequence stops 4 residues before the CDR3 end, and the germline J gene provides the missing end. This chain joins TRBV14 and TRBJ2-1; D is perhaps TRBD1 (6 bases). This CDR3 has 15 residues. V was shortened by 1 base and J by 3 bases, with 11 bases between the two germline ends. Germline loops: CDR1 SGHDT, CDR2 FRDEAV. CDR3 DNA, as far as it was read: TGTGCCAGCAGTTTCACAGGGATTGGCTATGCT. Its translation: CASSFTGIGYA. The whole CDR3 is CASSFTGIGYAEQFF.

On this clone: Gene names refer to mouse genes. The CDR3 goes on 4 residues after the read ends, and that part is filled in from the germline J gene. V usage is TRBV19 and J usage is TRBJ2-1; a possible D gene is TRBD1 (5 bases). The CDR3 loop spans 13 amino acids. Deletions cut 4 bases from V and 3 bases from J, with 8 bases between. Germline CDR1 FNHDT, CDR2 SITEND (reference sequence). The CDR3 bases that were read are TGTGCCAGCAGTTTGGACATCTATGCT. The encoded protein is CASSLDIYA. Given in full, the CDR3 is CASSLDIYAEQFF. The complete variable domain, with remaining parts taken from reference TRBV19 and TRBJ2-1, reads GGIITQTPKFLIGQEGQKLTLKCQQNFNHDTMYWYRQDSGKGLRLIYYSITENDLQKGDLSEGYDASREKKSSFSLTVTSAQKNEMAVFLCASSLDIYAEQFFGPGTRLTVL.

In its sample, this clone was seen a few times. The gene symbols are mouse symbols. The missing CDR3 end, 4 residues past where the read stops, is filled in from the germline J gene. The chain links TRBV5 to TRBJ1-1; D gene unclear. This CDR3 region has 14 residues. V dropped 1 base and J dropped 0 bases, with 6 bases sitting between them. CDR1 is LGHNA, CDR2 YNLKQL, per germline (reference sequence). The CDR3 reads CASSQVGSNTEVFF. The sequenced part of the CDR3 DNA is TGTGCCAGCAGCCAAGTGGGGTCAAACACA.

This clone showed up just a few times. Gene and germline names: mouse. The read gets to within 4 residues of the CDR3 end, and the germline J gene fills in the rest. The gene calls are TRBV19 and TRBJ2-5; TRBD2 matches at 9 bases. Germline assignment: CDR1 FNHDT and CDR2 SITEND (reference sequence). The CDR3 extends over 15 amino acids. The ends lost 5 bases at V and 0 bases at J; junction bases unmatched: 4. The covered CDR3 bases are TGTGCCAGCAGACGACTGGGGGTTAACCAAGAC. Amino acids: CASRRLGVNQD. In full, the CDR3 is CASRRLGVNQDTQYF.

This clone was observed a few times. The gene symbols are mouse symbols. The read stops 4 residues short of the end of the CDR3; the missing end is completed from the germline J gene. The V and J genes are TRBV1 and TRBJ2-2; TRBD1 aligns across 8 bases. The junction had 7 bases not matched to a gene; V was cut back by 3 bases and J by 4 bases. CDR1 and CDR2 (germline): NSQYPW, LRSPGD (reference sequence). This CDR3 is built from 16 residues. The chain's CDR3 is CTCSARQGITTGQLYF. CDR3 DNA, as far as it was read: TGCACCTGCAGTGCGCGACAGGGGATAACCACCGGG.

With respect to this clone: Gene names are the mouse ones. Sequencing ends 4 residues short of the CDR3 end; the germline J gene provides the rest. V usage is TRBV31 and J usage is TRBJ2-1; D is possibly TRBD1 (5 bases). The CDR3 length is 14 residues. CDR1 is GKSSPN and CDR2 is SITVG in the germline V gene. With 2 bases removed from V and 2 bases from J, the gap between germline ends came to 10 bases. The part of the CDR3 DNA that was read is TGTGCCTGGAGTGACAGCCCCTACTATGCT. It is translated as CAWSDSPYYA. The CDR3 reads in full as CAWSDSPYYAEQFF.

About this clone itself: Germline and genes here are mouse. The read is 4 residues too short to cover the CDR3 end, so that end is filled in from the germline J gene. This rearrangement joins TRBV31 to TRBJ2-5; TRBD2 agrees at 11 bases. V gave up 1 base and J gave up 1 base; unmatched junction bases: 4. Germline assignment: CDR1 GKSSPN and CDR2 SITVG. CDR3 size: 16 residues. The CDR3 loop is CAWSPGLGDYQDTQYF. CDR3 DNA, as far as it was read: TGTGCCTGGAGTCCGGGACTGGGGGATTACCAAGAC.

This clone has just a few counts. Gene labels here are mouse ones. Partial CDR3 DNA: TGTGCCAGCAGCCCCTCTGGGGGGAACTATGCT. It encodes CASSPSGGNYA. The CDR3 as a whole reads CASSPSGGNYAEQFF. This rearrangement joins TRBV5 to TRBJ2-1; 8 bases are a match to TRBD2. The read comes to an end 4 residues before the CDR3 does, leaving the germline J gene to fill in the end. This CDR3 has 15 amino acids. Germline V gene sequence: CDR1 LGHNA, CDR2 YNLKQL (reference sequence). Losses at the gene ends were 4 bases for V and 1 base for J; bases not matched to a gene: 3.

This clone was seen a few times. Gene names are mouse gene names. Read coverage stops 4 residues before the CDR3 terminus; the germline J gene supplies the remainder. The chain has TRBV13-3 and TRBJ2-3; TRBD1 matches 7 bases. CDR3 length: 14 amino acids. Trimming at V came to 7 bases and at J to 0 bases, leaving 5 bases not matched to a gene. Germline loops: CDR1 NNHDY, CDR2 SYVADS. Incomplete CDR3 DNA: TGTGCCAGCGCCAGGGACAGTAGTGCAGAA. This translates into CASARDSSAE. The entire CDR3 protein is CASARDSSAETLYF.

This clone was counted a few times. Gene names are mouse gene names. The read comes to an end 4 residues before the CDR3 does, leaving the germline J gene to fill in the end. This sequence joins TRBV4 and TRBJ1-2, with TRBD1 as a possible D gene (6 bases). Per germline, CDR1 LGHDT and CDR2 YNNKQL (reference sequence). The CDR3 runs 12 residues. The V end was cut by 6 bases, the J end by 2 bases, with 7 bases between. The CDR3 loop reads CASSRGNSDYTF. CDR3 DNA, as far as it was read: TGTGCCAGCAGTAGGGGGAACTCC. Using reference TRBV4 and TRBJ1-2 for the parts outside the CDR3, the full variable domain is ETAVFQTPNYHVTQVGNEVSFNCKQTLGHDTMYWYKQDSKKLLKIMFSYNNKQLIVNETVPRRFSPQSSDKAHLNLRIKSVEPEDSAVYLCASSRGNSDYTFGSGTRLLVI.

A word on this clone: Each gene name is a mouse one. The read ends 4 residues shy of where the CDR3 ends; the end is completed using the germline J gene. The sample contains more than one DNA sequence encoding this CDR3. V usage is TRBV13-2 and J usage is TRBJ2-2; D may be TRBD2 (7 bases). This CDR3 is built from 16 residues. Trimming pared 1 base from V and 2 bases from J, leaving 12 bases between. Germline-derived CDR1 and CDR2 are NNHNN and SYGAGS (reference sequence). The part of the CDR3 DNA that was read is TGTGCCAGCGGTGATCCGGGGGGCGCGAACACCGGG. Translated, it gives CASGDPGGANTG. The whole CDR3 is CASGDPGGANTGQLYF.

In regard to this clone: Gene and germline names: mouse. The read terminates 4 residues before the CDR3 end, so the remaining end is supplied by the germline J gene. The chain recombines TRBV13-2 with TRBJ2-2, with 8 positions matching TRBD2. The CDR3 is 16 residues long. CDR1 is NNHNN, CDR2 SYGAGS, per germline (reference sequence). With V trimmed by 0 bases and J by 0 bases, 1 base remained unmatched. The CDR3 DNA, read in part, is TGTGCCAGCGGTGATGCTGGGGGGCCAAACACCGGG. Protein product: CASGDAGGPNTG. The complete CDR3 sequence is CASGDAGGPNTGQLYF.

Worth noting for this clone: The listed genes are named as in mouse. The read falls 4 residues short of the CDR3 end, and the missing part is taken from the germline J gene. The rearrangement links TRBV19 to TRBJ2-7; D not resolved. The V gene lost 4 bases and the J gene lost 3 bases, with 8 bases spanning the gap. The CDR3 extends over 12 amino acids. Germline V lookup: CDR1 FNHDT, CDR2 SITEND (reference sequence). CDR3 DNA (partial): TGTGCCAGCAGTTCGACACTCTAT. Residues: CASSSTLY. The entire CDR3 sequence reads CASSSTLYEQYF.

Points on this clone: The genes are named according to mouse. The read halts 4 residues ahead of the CDR3 end, with the missing end drawn from the germline J gene. Other DNA sequences from this sample encode an identical CDR3 as well. The chain carries TRBV1 and TRBJ2-1; perhaps TRBD1 as D (6 bases). The V gene lost 1 base and the J gene lost 0 bases, with 7 bases spanning the gap. The V gene's germline CDR1 is NSQYPW and CDR2 LRSPGD (reference sequence). This CDR3 is built from 15 residues. Incomplete CDR3 DNA: TGCACCTGCAGTGCAGGGACAGATAACTATGCT. This encodes CTCSAGTDNYA. The whole CDR3 region reads CTCSAGTDNYAEQFF.

This clone was counted between two and nine times. Gene names are mouse gene names. The CDR3 end falls 4 residues outside the read, so it is completed with the germline J gene. V and J are TRBV31 and TRBJ2-1; D is uncertain. V was shortened by 1 base and J by 6 bases, with 10 bases between the two germline ends. This CDR3 is built from 13 residues. The germline V gene encodes CDR1 GKSSPN and CDR2 SITVG. The part of the CDR3 DNA that was read is TGTGCCTGGAGTCCTTTGTTGGGTGCT. Translated: CAWSPLLGA. The full CDR3 sequence reads CAWSPLLGAEQFF.

Notes on this clone: Gene names are the mouse ones. The missing CDR3 end, 4 residues past where the read stops, is filled in from the germline J gene. Other DNA variants within this sample encode the same CDR3. V is TRBV1 and J is TRBJ2-5; 9 bases line up with TRBD1. The CDR3 length is 13 residues. Trimming cost V 6 bases and J 3 bases; bases outside gene matches: 1. Germline assignment: CDR1 NSQYPW and CDR2 LRSPGD (reference sequence). CDR3 DNA (partial): TGCACCTGCAGAGGGACAGGGCAAGAC. This codes for CTCRGTGQD. The full CDR3 protein is CTCRGTGQDTQYF.

Comment on this clone: Gene names and germline refer to mouse. The read ends 4 residues before the CDR3 terminus; that terminus is restored from the germline J gene. The sample holds other DNA sequences that translate to the same CDR3. The chain links TRBV1 to TRBJ2-7; D ambiguous. Looked up from germline, CDR1 is NSQYPW and CDR2 is LRSPGD (reference sequence). This CDR3 is built from 11 residues. Incomplete CDR3 DNA: TGCACCTGCAGTGCCCTGTAT. Translated, it gives CTCSALY. The full CDR3 protein reads CTCSALYEQYF.

Turning to this clone: Gene labels here are mouse ones. From the germline J gene comes the end of the CDR3, since the read stops 4 residues before it. The chain combines TRBV13-1 with TRBJ1-1, with 7 bases matching TRBD1. Germline values: CDR1 NSHNY, CDR2 SYGAGN. This CDR3 has 15 residues. Trimming cost V 3 bases and J 0 bases; bases outside gene matches: 5. The sequenced CDR3 bases are TGTGCCAGCAGTGCCCGACAGGGTGCAAACACA. Amino acids: CASSARQGANT. From start to end, the CDR3 is CASSARQGANTEVFF.